What follows are 18 T cell receptor beta chains derived from one specimen sequenced in a study of cytomegalovirus exposure and HLA in healthy donors. PCR amplification relied on 60 Vbeta primers (plus 13 Jbeta primers). Profiling relied on immunoSEQ multiplex PCR, and the TCRdb table lists in-frame clones only, not all of them. The data contain around 230,000 clones, 85% of them singletons. Specimen: PBMCs. All receptors derive from a girl aged 2 to 9 in good health and CMV-seronegative.

In nucleotides, the CDR3 is TGTGCCAGCAGGATGCGAGGGATGGCCTACGAGCAGTACTTC. This translates into CASRMRGMAYEQYF. The J gene is TRBJ2-7, the V gene TRBV5-6; weak D call: TRBD2 (5 bases). The CDR3 has 14 residues. Germline V lookup: CDR1 SGHDT, CDR2 YYEEEE. Trimming pared 5 bases from V and 2 bases from J, leaving 14 bases between.

The rearrangement joins TRBV4-1 to TRBJ2-5, with a tentative D call TRBD2 (5 bases). Germline V gene data show CDR1 as MGHRA and CDR2 as YSYEKL. This CDR3 has 16 residues. V dropped 0 bases and J dropped 3 bases, with 14 bases sitting between them. CDR3 loop: CASSQERTGKKETQYF. CDR3 nucleotide sequence: TGCGCCAGCAGCCAAGAGAGGACCGGGAAGAAAGAGACCCAGTACTTC.

This chain joins TRBV5-6 and TRBJ2-7; TRBD2 might be the D (5 bases). The germline V and J ends were trimmed by 2 bases and 1 base, with 16 bases remaining between them. This CDR3 region has 16 residues. The germline CDR1 and CDR2 sequences are SGHDT and YYEEEE. DNA of the CDR3: TGTGCCAGCAGCTTATTTGGCGGGCACAGATCCTACGAGCAGTACTTC. Translating gives CASSLFGGHRSYEQYF. Full variable domain (missing parts from reference TRBV5-6 and TRBJ2-7): DAGVTQSPTHLIKTRGQQVTLRCSPKSGHDTVSWYQQALGQGPQFIFQYYEEEERQRGNFPDRFSGHQFPNYSSELNVNALLLGDSALYLCASSLFGGHRSYEQYFGPGTRLTVT.

The V gene is TRBV30, the J gene TRBJ2-5; D is perhaps TRBD2 (6 bases). V lost 1 base and J lost 3, with 9 bases in between. Germline assignment: CDR1 GTSNPN and CDR2 SVGIG (reference sequence). The CDR3 is made up of 13 amino acids. Here the CDR3 reads CAWSGIAEETQYF. CDR3 bases: TGTGCCTGGAGTGGGATAGCGGAAGAGACCCAGTACTTC.

The genes are TRBV6-5 and TRBJ2-7, with D tentatively TRBD2 (6 bases). Per germline, CDR1 MNHEY and CDR2 SVGAGI. Trimming took 4 bases from V and 3 from J, leaving 16 bases between them. The CDR3 length is 15 residues. DNA of the CDR3: TGTGCCAGCAGTTCGACTAGTAGGGCCCACTACGAGCAGTACTTC. Translating gives CASSSTSRAHYEQYF.

Comments on this clone: Other nucleotide sequences in the sample specify the same CDR3. The V call is TRBV29-1, the J call TRBJ2-7, with D possibly TRBD1 on 6 matching bases. The V end lost 6 bases, the J end lost 3 bases, and 9 bases lay between the germline ends. CDR1 and CDR2 (germline): SQVTM, ANQGSEA. The CDR3 covers 11 residues. The CDR3 bases are TGCAGCGTAGCGGACAGCTACGAGCAGTACTTC. This encodes CSVADSYEQYF.

As to this clone: Sequence at one end of the junction differs from germline and may be a read error. The chain links TRBV7-9 to TRBJ2-2; D uncertain. The CDR3 consists of 12 residues. Germline CDR1 is SEHNR and CDR2 is FQNEAQ (reference sequence). The CDR3 DNA is TGTTCCAGCAGCCCCTCGACCGGGGAGCTGTTTTTT. This gives the protein CSSSPSTGELFF.

This rearrangement joins TRBV6-1 to TRBJ1-5; D remains ambiguous. The CDR3 consists of 13 residues. Trimming cost V 3 bases and J 3 bases, with 6 bases left between them. Germline V gene lookup returns CDR1 MNHNS and CDR2 SASEGT. The CDR3 spells CASSEYINQPQHF. The CDR3 bases are TGTGCCAGCAGTGAGTACATCAATCAGCCCCAGCATTTT.

The CDR3 DNA reads TGCGCCAGCAGTTCGACCGGGACTAGCGGGGTAAACACCGGGGAGCTGTTTTTT. This encodes CASSSTGTSGVNTGELFF. The genes are TRBV5-1 and TRBJ2-2; 13 positions match TRBD2. Germline values: CDR1 SGHRS, CDR2 YFSETQ. The V segment lost 5 bases and the J segment 2 bases; nucleotides outside the gene matches: 9. This CDR3 is 18 amino acids long. Combining the CDR3 with reference TRBV5-1 and TRBJ2-2 gives the whole variable domain KAGVTQTPRYLIKTRGQQVTLSCSPISGHRSVSWYQQTPGQGLQFLFEYFSETQRNKGNFPGRFSGRQFSNSRSEMNVSTLELGDSALYLCASSSTGTSGVNTGELFFGEGSRLTVL.

CDR3 loop: CASSLVPGLADPSTDTQYF. The CDR3, as DNA: TGTGCCAGCAGTCTCGTGCCGGGACTAGCGGATCCTAGCACAGATACGCAGTATTTT. The rearrangement links TRBV7-3 to TRBJ2-3; 11 bases map to TRBD2. V gave up 6 bases and J gave up 0 bases; unmatched junction bases: 14. Germline V gene sequence: CDR1 SGHTA, CDR2 FQGTGA. The length of the CDR3 is 19 residues.

The V call is TRBV30, the J call TRBJ1-3, with TRBD1 matching 8 bases. Germline CDR1 is GTSNPN and CDR2 is SVGIG (reference sequence). The junction had 9 bases not matched to a gene; V was cut back by 4 bases and J by 7 bases. This CDR3 spans 14 amino acids. The CDR3: CAWKGQGGGNTIYF. CDR3 coding DNA: TGTGCCTGGAAAGGACAGGGAGGGGGCAACACCATATATTTT.

This chain connects TRBV2 to TRBJ2-1; D remains ambiguous. The CDR3 contains 13 residues. Trimming took 0 bases from V and 11 from J, leaving 11 bases between them. CDR1 is SNHLY, CDR2 FYNNEI, per germline. The CDR3 protein is CASSEALSTQQFF. In DNA form, the CDR3 reads TGTGCCAGCAGTGAAGCGCTGTCTACCCAGCAGTTCTTC.

This chain connects TRBV7-6 to TRBJ1-2; 7 bases are a match to TRBD1. V trimming: 4 bases; J trimming: 8 bases; junction bases outside the gene matches: 7. The CDR3 length is 13 residues. CDR1 and CDR2 (germline): SGHVS, FNYEAQ. For the CDR3, the DNA is TGTGCCAGCAGCTCCATTCCAGGGGGGGGCTACACCTTC. Amino acid sequence: CASSSIPGGGYTF.

The chain carries TRBV7-2 and TRBJ1-2, with TRBD1 as a possible D gene (6 bases). From germline, CDR1 is SGHTA and CDR2 FQGNSA. Trimming took off 5 bases at V and 5 bases at J, with 9 bases between the two ends. The CDR3 consists of 12 residues. CDR3 amino acids: CASSLRGYGYTF. DNA of the CDR3: TGTGCCAGCAGCCTGAGGGGGTATGGCTACACCTTC.

The gene calls are TRBV7-9 and TRBJ2-4, with D perhaps TRBD1 (5 bases). Germline CDR1 SEHNR, CDR2 FQNEAQ (reference sequence). V was cut by 5 bases and J by 8 bases, with 19 bases left in between. This CDR3 has 15 amino acids. CDR3 coding DNA: TGTGCCAGCAGCCTCAGGGATCAAGGTACGGACATTCAGTACTTC. Amino acid sequence: CASSLRDQGTDIQYF.

This clone was detected only a few times. V gene TRBV6-6 combines with J gene TRBJ2-1, with D possibly TRBD2 on 7 matching bases. Trimming pared 2 bases from V and 8 bases from J, leaving 10 bases between. The CDR3 runs 13 residues. Per the germline V gene, CDR1 is MNHNY and CDR2 is SVGAGI (reference sequence). CDR3 sequence (DNA): TGTGCCAGCAGTTACGGGGGGGCTGATGAGCAGTTCTTC. This sequence encodes CASSYGGADEQFF.

This rearrangement joins TRBV6-5 to TRBJ2-7, with a possible D match to TRBD2 (5 bases). The CDR3 length is 15 residues. Germline V gene data show CDR1 as MNHEY and CDR2 as SVGAGI. V was pared by 10 bases and J by 0 bases, with 19 bases between. The CDR3 reads CATGSGMSGSYEQYF. The CDR3, as DNA: TGTGCCACCGGGTCGGGAATGAGCGGCTCCTACGAGCAGTACTTC.

As concerns this clone: One junction end does not reproduce the germline sequence, and a read error may be involved. V and J are TRBV10-1 and TRBJ2-2; D not resolved. The CDR3 is made up of 14 amino acids. Germline V gene sequence: CDR1 WNHNN, CDR2 SYGVQD (reference sequence). The CDR3 protein is CASSETTQTAELFF. In DNA form, the CDR3 reads TGCGCCAGCAGTGAGACGACTCAAACCGCGGAGCTGTTTTTT.